A single sample is the source of the 27 T cell receptor beta chains below, sequenced in a study of cytomegalovirus exposure and HLA in healthy donors. Some clones are missing from TCRdb's copy, which holds only in-frame ones; the method was immunoSEQ multiplex PCR. This sample has roughly 71,000 clones, with approximately 94% found just once. Sequenced input: PBMCs. The receptors come from a woman under 30 in good health and CMV-seronegative.

The chain uses TRBV5-4 and TRBJ1-1, with a tentative D call TRBD1 (5 bases). CDR3 length equals 14 residues. Germline V gene lookup returns CDR1 SGHNT and CDR2 YYREEE (reference sequence). The V and J ends lost 4 bases and 1 base respectively, with 11 bases between them. Here the CDR3 reads CASSLQGANTEAFF. Written as DNA, the CDR3 is TGTGCCAGCAGCCTCCAGGGCGCGAACACTGAAGCTTTCTTT.

This chain uses TRBV9 with TRBJ2-5; TRBD1 matches 9 bases. Germline V gene sequence: CDR1 SGDLS, CDR2 YYNGEE. This CDR3 comprises 15 residues. V dropped 3 bases and J dropped 5; count of bases not matched to a gene: 8. As DNA, the CDR3 is TGTGCCAGCAGCGGGGAACAGGGGGCGTACGAGACCCAGTACTTC. Translation gives CASSGEQGAYETQYF.

The chain joins TRBV7-9 to TRBJ1-1; D gene unclear. The germline gives CDR1 SEHNR, CDR2 FQNEAQ (reference sequence). V shed 3 bases and J shed 3 bases, with 5 bases lying between them. The CDR3 has 12 amino acids. The CDR3 DNA is TGTGCCAGCAGCTTCACTTACACTGAAGCTTTCTTT. It encodes CASSFTYTEAFF. The whole variable domain, filled in from reference TRBV7-9 and TRBJ1-1, reads DTGVSQNPRHKITKRGQNVTFRCDPISEHNRLYWYRQTLGQGPEFLTYFQNEAQLEKSRLLSDRFSAERPKGSFSTLEIQRTEQGDSAMYLCASSFTYTEAFFGQGTRLTVV.

V gene TRBV5-1 combines with J gene TRBJ2-2; 7 bases match TRBD1. Germline CDR1 reads SGHRS; CDR2 reads YFSETQ. J gave up 11 bases and V 0 bases, and 4 bases lay outside the gene matches. The CDR3 has 13 amino acids. CDR3 DNA: TGCGCCAGCAGCTTGGGACAGGGTAAAGAGCTGTTTTTT. It specifies CASSLGQGKELFF.

This clone has just one count. The V and J genes are TRBV4-1 and TRBJ2-1; 8 bases are a match to TRBD2. The germline V gene has CDR1 MGHRA and CDR2 YSYEKL. The CDR3 runs 14 residues. V was pared by 1 base and J by 9 bases, with 5 bases of the junction left unmatched. The CDR3 DNA follows: TGCGCCAGCAGCCAAGCGGGGGGGCTGAGTGAGCAGTTCTTC. The encoded protein is CASSQAGGLSEQFF.

The rearrangement uses TRBV6-1 and TRBJ1-4; D possibly corresponds to TRBD1 (5 bases). Germline CDR1 is MNHNS and CDR2 is SASEGT. The CDR3 has 15 amino acids. V dropped 3 bases and J dropped 4 bases, with 12 bases sitting between them. CDR3 loop: CASSDHPRGNEKLFF. The CDR3 region has the DNA TGTGCCAGCAGTGATCATCCAAGGGGTAATGAAAAACTGTTTTTT.

The chain joins TRBV5-4 to TRBJ2-1; D perhaps matches TRBD1 (5 bases). Germline CDR1 reads SGHNT; CDR2 reads YYREEE (reference sequence). There are 15 residues in the CDR3. V was clipped by 7 bases and J by 4 bases, with 18 bases between them. In DNA form, the CDR3 reads TGTGCCAGCCTATTCCGCCCAGGGAAGTACAATGAGCAGTTCTTC. This encodes CASLFRPGKYNEQFF.

The genes are TRBV29-1 and TRBJ2-2, with 7 bases matching TRBD1. Trimming took 6 bases from V and 1 from J; bases not matched to a gene: 8. The CDR3 consists of 15 residues. From germline, CDR1 is SQVTM and CDR2 ANQGSEA. CDR3 DNA sequence: TGCAGCGTCCCCCGGGGACAGTTGAACACCGGGGAGCTGTTTTTT. Its protein is CSVPRGQLNTGELFF.

The rearrangement links TRBV30 to TRBJ1-6; D not resolved. The length of the CDR3 is 14 residues. The germline V gene has CDR1 GTSNPN and CDR2 SVGIG (reference sequence). The ends were cut back, 2 bases at V and 10 bases at J, with 15 bases in the middle. DNA of the CDR3: TGTGCCTGGAGTTTGGTCCAACGGGAATCACCCCTCCACTTT. This codes for CAWSLVQRESPLHF.

The chain carries TRBV7-6 and TRBJ2-2, with a tentative D call TRBD1 (5 bases). The CDR3 length is 16 residues. The germline CDR1 and CDR2 sequences are SGHVS and FNYEAQ. Trimming shortened V by 1 base and J by 4 bases, and 13 bases separated the two germline ends. The DNA of the CDR3 is TGTGCCAGCAGCTTAGGGGCAGGGCAGGGCACCGGGGAGCTGTTTTTT. Residues: CASSLGAGQGTGELFF.

As DNA, the CDR3 is TGTGCCAGCAGCTTACCGAGGAAGAAAGCGGGTGATCAAGAGACCCAGTACTTC. Amino acid sequence: CASSLPRKKAGDQETQYF. This chain connects TRBV7-9 to TRBJ2-5, with D possibly being TRBD2 (6 bases). The length of the CDR3 is 18 residues. Germline V gives CDR1 SEHNR, CDR2 FQNEAQ (reference sequence). The V gene lost 2 bases and the J gene lost 2 bases, with 21 bases spanning the gap.

The CDR3 protein is CASNSPRGPSAEAFF. In DNA form, the CDR3 reads TGTGCCAGCAACTCACCGCGGGGCCCGAGCGCTGAAGCTTTCTTT. This sequence joins TRBV6-5 and TRBJ1-1; D is possibly TRBD1 (5 bases). V shed 7 bases and J shed 6 bases, with 21 bases lying between them. The CDR3 is 15 amino acids. In germline, CDR1 is MNHEY, CDR2 SVGAGI.

The CDR3 DNA reads TGTGCCAGCAGCTTGGGACAGGGTATCGAGCAGTACTTC. Translation: CASSLGQGIEQYF. The chain uses TRBV5-6 and TRBJ2-7; 7 bases line up with TRBD1. V shed 0 bases and J 6 bases; nucleotides not matched to a gene: 3. This CDR3 is 13 amino acids long. Germline V gives CDR1 SGHDT, CDR2 YYEEEE.

CDR3 protein: CASSVTDRLSTEAFF. CDR3 DNA sequence: TGTGCCAGCAGCGTAACTGACAGGCTGAGCACTGAAGCTTTCTTT. This rearrangement joins TRBV9 to TRBJ1-1; a weak D match, TRBD1 (6 bases). The V end was cut by 1 base, the J end by 4 bases, with 14 bases between. The CDR3 covers 15 residues. Germline CDR1 and CDR2: SGDLS and YYNGEE. The full variable domain, completed using reference TRBV9 and TRBJ1-1, is DSGVTQTPKHLITATGQRVTLRCSPRSGDLSVYWYQQSLDQGLQFLIQYYNGEERAKGNILERFSAQQFPDLHSELNLSSLELGDSALYFCASSVTDRLSTEAFFGQGTRLTVV.

The chain has TRBV5-1 and TRBJ1-1; D is ambiguous. The CDR3 totals 17 residues. CDR1 and CDR2 from the germline V gene are SGHRS and YFSETQ. Deletions cut 3 bases from V and 0 bases from J, with 18 bases between. The chain's CDR3 is CASSSSVEPTMNTEAFF. CDR3 nucleotide sequence: TGCGCCAGCAGCTCTTCGGTAGAGCCTACTATGAACACTGAAGCTTTCTTT.

This clone was seen only once. The chain carries TRBV9 and TRBJ1-4, with D perhaps TRBD1 (5 bases). The CDR3 is made up of 15 amino acids. From germline, CDR1 is SGDLS and CDR2 YYNGEE. Trimming left V 0 bases short and J 4 bases short, with 10 bases between. CDR3 in amino acids: CASSVGGGNNEKLFF. The CDR3 DNA sequence: TGTGCCAGCAGCGTAGGTGGGGGGAATAATGAAAAACTGTTTTTT. The full variable domain, completed using reference TRBV9 and TRBJ1-4, is DSGVTQTPKHLITATGQRVTLRCSPRSGDLSVYWYQQSLDQGLQFLIQYYNGEERAKGNILERFSAQQFPDLHSELNLSSLELGDSALYFCASSVGGGNNEKLFFGSGTQLSVL.

V gene TRBV10-3 combines with J gene TRBJ2-3; 8 positions agree with TRBD2. The CDR3 has 17 amino acids. CDR1 is ENHRY and CDR2 is SYGVKD in the germline V gene. The junction had 8 bases not matched to a gene; V was cut back by 3 bases and J by 0 bases. The CDR3, as DNA: TGTGCCATCAGTGATTTCGGGGGGGGTGTAAGCACAGATACGCAGTATTTT. Residues: CAISDFGGGVSTDTQYF.

Note on this clone: Additional DNA sequences in this sample encode the identical CDR3. The V and J genes are TRBV5-1 and TRBJ2-1; TRBD2 aligns across 10 bases. The germline gives CDR1 SGHRS, CDR2 YFSETQ. The CDR3 consists of 15 residues. J lost 8 bases, V lost 0 bases, and 5 bases had no gene match. The CDR3 DNA sequence: TGCGCCAGCAGCTTGGCCAGCGGGGGGGTAGATGAGCAGTTCTTC. It specifies CASSLASGGVDEQFF.

The genes are TRBV29-1 and TRBJ2-5; possibly TRBD2 for D (7 bases). The CDR3 sequence is 15 residues long. Trimming removed 4 bases from V and 0 bases from J, with 15 bases in between. Per germline, CDR1 SQVTM and CDR2 ANQGSEA. CDR3 DNA sequence: TGCAGCGTTGGAAGGGGGGGAGAGTACCAAGAGACCCAGTACTTC. Protein sequence: CSVGRGGEYQETQYF. The full variable domain, in which reference TRBV29-1 and TRBJ2-5 provide the parts outside the CDR3, is SAVISQKPSRDICQRGTSLTIQCQVDSQVTMMFWYRQQPGQSLTLIATANQGSEATYESGFVIDKFPISRPNLTFSTLTVSNMSPEDSSIYLCSVGRGGEYQETQYFGPGTRLLVL.

Written as DNA, the CDR3 is TGTGCCAGCAGTTTATTATCGCTAGGGGGGGATCAGCCCCAGCATTTT. Its protein is CASSLLSLGGDQPQHF. The chain couples TRBV27 to TRBJ1-5; D might be TRBD1 (6 bases). The CDR3 is 16 amino acids. Germline V gives CDR1 MNHEY, CDR2 SMNVEV (reference sequence). With 1 base removed from V and 5 bases from J, the gap between germline ends came to 15 bases.

V gene TRBV19 combines with J gene TRBJ1-5; D is possibly TRBD1 (5 bases). The CDR3 loop spans 15 amino acids. Germline V gene sequence: CDR1 LNHDA, CDR2 SQIVND (reference sequence). V was shortened by 7 bases and J by 0 bases, with 13 bases between the two germline ends. This CDR3 is CASTKTVPSNQPQHF. CDR3 sequence (DNA): TGTGCCAGTACTAAGACAGTACCTAGCAATCAGCCCCAGCATTTT.

The genes are TRBV5-1 and TRBJ1-2, with 7 bases that match TRBD1. CDR1 SGHRS and CDR2 YFSETQ come from the germline V gene. J lost 5 bases, V lost 7 bases, and 11 bases had no gene match. The CDR3 extends over 14 amino acids. CDR3 coding DNA: TGCGCCAGCGGTTTCGATACAGGGGAGTATGGCTACACCTTC. Encoded protein: CASGFDTGEYGYTF.

The chain has TRBV18 and TRBJ1-2; D gene ambiguous. The V end was cut by 6 bases, the J end by 2 bases, with 22 bases between. From germline, CDR1 is KGHSH and CDR2 LQKENI. The CDR3 is made up of 17 amino acids. The CDR3: CASSLLEEVGGNYGYTF. CDR3 nucleotide sequence: TGTGCCAGCTCCCTCCTAGAGGAAGTCGGAGGGAACTATGGCTACACCTTC.

The rearrangement links TRBV27 to TRBJ2-7; possible D gene TRBD2, 5 bases. CDR1 and CDR2 (germline): MNHEY, SMNVEV (reference sequence). This CDR3 is 15 amino acids long. The V end lost 2 bases, the J end lost 0 bases, and 11 bases lay between the germline ends. The CDR3 reads CASSLRRVSSYEQYF. CDR3 coding DNA: TGTGCCAGCAGTTTAAGGCGGGTCAGCTCCTACGAGCAGTACTTC.

The rearrangement links TRBV28 to TRBJ1-3; maybe TRBD1 (5 bases). The CDR3 totals 16 residues. Germline CDR1 reads MDHEN; CDR2 reads SYDVKM. V lost 5 bases and J lost 3, with 17 bases in between. The CDR3 region is CASSPPAPGGGNTIYF. DNA of the CDR3: TGTGCCAGCAGTCCCCCAGCCCCGGGGGGTGGAAACACCATATATTTT. The full variable domain, rest sourced from reference TRBV28 and TRBJ1-3, is DVKVTQSSRYLVKRTGEKVFLECVQDMDHENMFWYRQDPGLGLRLIYFSYDVKMKEKGDIPEGYSVSREKKERFSLILESASTNQTSMYLCASSPPAPGGGNTIYFGEGSWLTVV.

This rearrangement joins TRBV10-3 to TRBJ2-2; D possibly corresponds to TRBD1 (6 bases). The CDR3 is 15 residues long. The germline CDR1 and CDR2 sequences are ENHRY and SYGVKD. V shed 6 bases and J shed 2 bases, with 13 bases lying between them. CDR3 sequence reads: CAIRTGLLNTGELFF. CDR3 bases: TGTGCCATCAGAACAGGGCTTCTCAACACCGGGGAGCTGTTTTTT.

Comments on this clone: At one of its ends the junction is not consistent with the germline gene, which may arise from a read error. The J gene is TRBJ2-7, the V gene TRBV2, with a possible D match to TRBD1 (6 bases). The V gene's germline CDR1 is SNHLY and CDR2 FYNNEI. The CDR3 contains 14 residues. CDR3 in amino acids: CATRSQGQSYGQYF. In DNA form, the CDR3 reads TGTGCCACTCGTTCACAGGGCCAATCCTACGGGCAGTACTTC.